These 30 T cell receptor beta chains originate from one sample sequenced in a study of blood T cell repertoires in COVID-19. Sequenced by immunoSEQ multiplex PCR; TCRdb stores in-frame clones only, minus some. The sample gives 300,000 to 400,000 clones, around 90% of which show up once; less than 6.5% is in the top ten. The sample taken for sequencing was PBMCs or T cells enriched from blood (not recorded which). The receptors stem from a man aged 25 to 40 who had recovered from COVID-19.

The chain couples TRBV5-6 to TRBJ1-6; D possibly corresponds to TRBD1 (5 bases). V lost 4 bases, J lost 8 bases, and 16 bases lay in between. Per the germline V gene, CDR1 is SGHDT and CDR2 is YYEEEE. This CDR3 has 15 amino acids. CDR3 DNA sequence: TGTGCCAGCAGCGCAACGGGGGGGGTGGATTCACCCCTCCACTTT. Its translation is CASSATGGVDSPLHF.

This clone has a single count. The chain has TRBV6-5 and TRBJ1-2; 7 bases align to TRBD1. Germline CDR1 MNHEY, CDR2 SVGAGI. V trimming: 0 bases; J trimming: 3 bases; junction bases outside the gene matches: 7. The CDR3 is made up of 16 amino acids. CDR3 amino acids: CASSYSKGGGDYGYTF. The CDR3 DNA reads as TGTGCCAGCAGTTACTCGAAAGGGGGCGGTGACTATGGCTACACCTTC.

This clone showed up just once. The chain is built from TRBV7-8 and TRBJ1-6; TRBD1 agrees at 8 bases. J lost 15 bases, V lost 3 bases, and 7 bases had no gene match. This CDR3 is built from 13 residues. CDR1 SGHVS and CDR2 FQNEAQ come from the germline V gene. Written as DNA, the CDR3 is TGTGCCAGCAGCTTGGTAGACAGGGGTAACCTCCACTTT. Its translation is CASSLVDRGNLHF.

The rearrangement uses TRBV29-1 and TRBJ1-2, with 9 bases aligning to TRBD1. The CDR3 length is 11 residues. Germline V gives CDR1 SQVTM, CDR2 ANQGSEA. V was pared by 4 bases and J by 6 bases, with 0 bases of the junction left unmatched. DNA for the CDR3: TGCAGCGTTGGGACAGGGGATGGCTACACCTTC. This translates into CSVGTGDGYTF.

This clone was counted once. The rearrangement uses TRBV2 and TRBJ2-7; TRBD1 matches 7 bases. CDR1 and CDR2 (germline): SNHLY, FYNNEI. This CDR3 comprises 12 residues. The trim removed 7 bases at V and 7 bases at J, leaving 7 bases unmatched. CDR3: CASIDRAREQYF. In DNA form, the CDR3 reads TGTGCCAGCATAGACAGGGCCCGAGAGCAGTACTTC.

As regards this clone: This same CDR3 is encoded by further DNA sequences in the sample. This chain links TRBV2 with TRBJ1-6; no definite D call. Germline V gives CDR1 SNHLY, CDR2 FYNNEI. This CDR3 has 13 amino acids. Between the trimmed V and J ends, which lost 8 bases and 7 bases, there was a span of 12 bases. Written as DNA, the CDR3 is TGTGCCAGCCGGCTTCGCGGGAATTCACCCCTCCACTTT. Its protein is CASRLRGNSPLHF.

The CDR3 DNA sequence: TGTGCCAGCAGCGGGGCCCGGCAGTATGGCTACACCTTC. Translation: CASSGARQYGYTF. The chain uses TRBV21-1 and TRBJ1-2; TRBD1, as called in the table, went unchecked against the DNA. TRBV21-1 is a pseudogene segment. The CDR3 loop spans 13 amino acids.

This rearrangement joins TRBV2 to TRBJ1-6; D gene ambiguous. Germline V gene data show CDR1 as SNHLY and CDR2 as FYNNEI. The CDR3 runs 13 residues. V was shortened by 6 bases and J by 7 bases, with 10 bases between the two germline ends. The DNA of the CDR3 is TGTGCCAGCAGGTCAAGTCTAAATTCACCCCTCCACTTT. Translated: CASRSSLNSPLHF.

The gene calls are TRBV5-6 and TRBJ1-4, with D uncertain. The CDR3 covers 11 residues. CDR1 is SGHDT and CDR2 is YYEEEE in the germline V gene. V shed 4 bases and J shed 10 bases, with 8 bases lying between them. This CDR3 is CASSPQAKLFF. The CDR3 nucleotides are TGTGCCAGCAGCCCGCAGGCAAAACTGTTTTTT.

The CDR3 loop is CASSRSSNQPQHF. The DNA for the CDR3 is TGTGCCAGCAGCCGGTCAAGCAATCAGCCCCAGCATTTT. This chain joins TRBV7-2 and TRBJ1-5; D call uncertain. The germline V gene encodes CDR1 SGHTA and CDR2 FQGNSA. The V end was cut by 5 bases, the J end by 1 base, with 6 bases between. The CDR3 loop spans 13 amino acids.

V and J are TRBV11-3 and TRBJ1-1, with 7 bases that match TRBD1. With 5 bases clipped from V and 0 bases from J, the junction kept 6 bases outside the gene matches. Germline loops: CDR1 SGHNT, CDR2 YENEEA. The CDR3 length is 15 residues. CDR3 residues: CASSMGDSLNTEAFF. The CDR3 DNA reads TGTGCCAGCAGCATGGGGGACAGCCTGAACACTGAAGCTTTCTTT. The complete variable domain, with remaining parts taken from reference TRBV11-3 and TRBJ1-1, reads EAGVVQSPRYKIIEKKQPVAFWCNPISGHNTLYWYLQNLGQGPELLIRYENEEAVDDSQLPKDRFSAERLKGVDSTLKIQPAELGDSAVYLCASSMGDSLNTEAFFGQGTRLTVV.

The table lists this clone with a count of one. The gene calls are TRBV10-2 and TRBJ2-3; 10 positions agree with TRBD2. V lost 4 bases and J lost 0; bases outside the gene matches: 7. Germline-derived CDR1 and CDR2 are WSHSY and SAAADI. The CDR3 consists of 17 residues. The CDR3 region is CASSVSGGSSSTDTQYF. The CDR3 DNA reads as TGCGCCAGCAGTGTTAGCGGGGGGTCCTCTAGCACAGATACGCAGTATTTT.

In this sample, this clone turned up once. This chain connects TRBV28 to TRBJ1-2; no clear D gene. Germline CDR1 is MDHEN and CDR2 is SYDVKM. V was clipped by 7 bases and J by 1 base, with 10 bases between them. The CDR3 runs to 13 residues. The CDR3 DNA sequence: TGTGCCAGCACACGTACAATTAACTATGGCTACACCTTC. Translated: CASTRTINYGYTF.

The chain has TRBV5-4 and TRBJ2-6; the match to TRBD1 covers 9 bases. Per germline, CDR1 SGHNT and CDR2 YYREEE (reference sequence). The CDR3 covers 17 residues. Unmatched junction bases numbered 5, after V lost 4 bases and J lost 0 bases. CDR3 sequence: CASSRDRVGSGANVLTF. DNA of the CDR3: TGTGCCAGCAGCCGGGACAGGGTAGGCTCTGGGGCCAACGTCCTGACTTTC.

The chain recombines TRBV11-3 with TRBJ1-1; maybe TRBD1 (6 bases). V shed 4 bases and J shed 8 bases, with 14 bases lying between them. Germline values: CDR1 SGHNT, CDR2 YENEEA. The CDR3 totals 13 residues. CDR3 region: CASSYHPGTEAFF. The CDR3 nucleotides read TGTGCCAGCAGCTACCATCCCGGGACAGAAGCTTTCTTT.

The chain combines TRBV6-2 or TRBV6-3 with TRBJ1-1; D is ambiguous. Germline values: CDR1 MNHEY, CDR2 SVGEGT. The CDR3 runs to 14 residues. Trimming cost V 2 bases and J 4 bases, with 11 bases left between them. In DNA form, the CDR3 reads TGTGCCAGCAGTTACGGTGGTGCGAGCACTGAAGCTTTCTTT. Translating it yields CASSYGGASTEAFF.

The chain is built from TRBV5-4 and TRBJ2-3, with 7 bases identical to TRBD2. CDR1 and CDR2 from the germline V gene are SGHNT and YYREEE (reference sequence). J gave up 0 bases and V 0 bases, and 1 base lay outside the gene matches. This CDR3 has 15 amino acids. CDR3 DNA: TGTGCCAGCAGCTTGGGAGCGGGGAGCACAGATACGCAGTATTTT. Translated: CASSLGAGSTDTQYF.

The gene calls are TRBV30 and TRBJ1-5; D is possibly TRBD1 (5 bases). CDR1 is GTSNPN and CDR2 is SVGIG in the germline V gene (reference sequence). Trimming took off 3 bases at V and 6 bases at J, with 18 bases between the two ends. This CDR3 spans 15 amino acids. CDR3 region: CAWSLGQGASQPQHF. DNA of the CDR3: TGTGCCTGGAGCCTCGGGCAGGGCGCGAGTCAGCCCCAGCATTTT.

This clone appeared once. The chain is built from TRBV28 and TRBJ2-7, with TRBD1 matching 10 bases. The CDR3 runs 13 residues. CDR1 is MDHEN, CDR2 SYDVKM, per germline. J gave up 6 bases and V 3 bases, and 2 bases lay outside the gene matches. CDR3 in DNA: TGTGCCAGCAGTTTCGACAGGGGGCGCGAGCAGTACTTC. As protein: CASSFDRGREQYF. Looking up the rest from reference TRBV28 and TRBJ2-7 gives the full variable domain: DVKVTQSSRYLVKRTGEKVFLECVQDMDHENMFWYRQDPGLGLRLIYFSYDVKMKEKGDIPEGYSVSREKKERFSLILESASTNQTSMYLCASSFDRGREQYFGPGTRLTVT.

The CDR3 protein is CASSYSEGRHEKLFF. The CDR3 coding sequence is TGTGCCAGCAGTTACTCTGAGGGTCGACATGAAAAACTGTTTTTT. The chain recombines TRBV6-5 with TRBJ1-4; no firm D call. The CDR3 spans 15 residues. Trimming shortened V by 0 bases and J by 6 bases, and 11 bases separated the two germline ends. Per germline, CDR1 MNHEY and CDR2 SVGAGI.

This sequence joins TRBV28 and TRBJ1-2; 7 nucleotides match TRBD1. Germline V lookup: CDR1 MDHEN, CDR2 SYDVKM. Unmatched junction bases numbered 10, after V lost 4 bases and J lost 2 bases. This CDR3 region has 16 residues. The CDR3 DNA follows: TGTGCCAGCAGTTCTCAAATCCTACAGGGGAACTATGGCTACACCTTC. Encoded protein: CASSSQILQGNYGYTF.

This chain joins TRBV7-6 and TRBJ2-5; 9 positions match TRBD1. The ends lost 2 bases at V and 2 bases at J; junction bases unmatched: 3. The CDR3 is 15 amino acids. The germline V gene encodes CDR1 SGHVS and CDR2 FNYEAQ. DNA for the CDR3: TGTGCCAGCAGCTTAAGGGACAGGGAACAAGAGACCCAGTACTTC. Translated: CASSLRDREQETQYF.

The chain links TRBV19 to TRBJ2-7; weak D call: TRBD1 (5 bases). V was shortened by 3 bases and J by 3 bases, with 12 bases between the two germline ends. The CDR3 consists of 14 residues. Per germline, CDR1 LNHDA and CDR2 SQIVND (reference sequence). The CDR3 here is CASSIGRAGYEQYF. The CDR3 DNA is TGTGCCAGTAGTATCGGCAGGGCCGGCTACGAGCAGTACTTC.

V and J are TRBV5-4 and TRBJ1-1; tentatively, D is TRBD1 (5 bases). The CDR3 sequence is 15 residues long. V dropped 4 bases and J dropped 0 bases, with 13 bases sitting between them. Per the germline V gene, CDR1 is SGHNT and CDR2 is YYREEE (reference sequence). DNA for the CDR3: TGTGCCAGCAGCGCGGGACCGACTATGAACACTGAAGCTTTCTTT. This sequence encodes CASSAGPTMNTEAFF.

This chain connects TRBV19 to TRBJ2-6; 11 bases match TRBD1. The trim removed 7 bases at V and 0 bases at J, leaving 5 bases unmatched. Germline CDR1 is LNHDA and CDR2 is SQIVND (reference sequence). The CDR3 length is 17 residues. Written as DNA, the CDR3 is TGTGCCAGTAAAGGGACAGGGGGTTTCTCTGGGGCCAACGTCCTGACTTTC. As protein: CASKGTGGFSGANVLTF.

The chain combines TRBV2 with TRBJ1-5, with unresolved D. With 5 bases removed from V and 1 base from J, the gap between germline ends came to 12 bases. Germline V gives CDR1 SNHLY, CDR2 FYNNEI. CDR3 length equals 15 residues. The CDR3 DNA follows: TGTGCCAGCAGTATTGAGGCCTACAGCAATCAGCCCCAGCATTTT. It codes for CASSIEAYSNQPQHF.

The J gene is TRBJ1-1, the V gene TRBV2, with D possibly matching TRBD1 (5 bases). The CDR3 spans 15 residues. The V gene lost 7 bases and the J gene lost 6 bases, with 21 bases spanning the gap. The V gene's germline CDR1 is SNHLY and CDR2 FYNNEI. The CDR3 loop is CASTREGWGDAEAFF. The CDR3 DNA follows: TGTGCCAGCACCAGAGAGGGATGGGGGGACGCTGAAGCTTTCTTT. Filled out from reference TRBV2 and TRBJ1-1, the complete variable domain reads EPEVTQTPSHQVTQMGQEVILRCVPISNHLYFYWYRQILGQKVEFLVSFYNNEISEKSEIFDDQFSVERPDGSNFTLKIRSTKLEDSAMYFCASTREGWGDAEAFFGQGTRLTVV.

V is TRBV5-6 and J is TRBJ2-1; 10 positions match TRBD1. This CDR3 has 15 residues. V gave up 0 bases and J gave up 4 bases; unmatched junction bases: 1. Germline V lookup: CDR1 SGHDT, CDR2 YYEEEE. The CDR3 protein is CASSLEGQGYNEQFF. CDR3 in DNA: TGTGCCAGCAGCTTGGAGGGACAGGGGTACAATGAGCAGTTCTTC. Full variable domain (remainder filled in from reference TRBV5-6 and TRBJ2-1): DAGVTQSPTHLIKTRGQQVTLRCSPKSGHDTVSWYQQALGQGPQFIFQYYEEEERQRGNFPDRFSGHQFPNYSSELNVNALLLGDSALYLCASSLEGQGYNEQFFGPGTRLTVL.

V and J are TRBV30 and TRBJ2-3, with 8 bases lining up with TRBD2. Germline-derived CDR1 and CDR2 are GTSNPN and SVGIG (reference sequence). The V segment lost 5 bases and the J segment 7 bases; nucleotides outside the gene matches: 2. This CDR3 comprises 11 residues. CDR3 in amino acids: CAWGGGNTQYF. Written as DNA, the CDR3 is TGTGCCTGGGGCGGGGGGAATACGCAGTATTTT.

The chain's CDR3 is CASSWGAGQPQHF. CDR3 DNA: TGTGCCAGCAGTTGGGGAGCGGGTCAGCCCCAGCATTTT. The chain is built from TRBV2 and TRBJ1-5; D gene ambiguous. V was pared by 5 bases and J by 6 bases, with 11 bases between. The germline CDR1 and CDR2 sequences are SNHLY and FYNNEI. This CDR3 has 13 residues.